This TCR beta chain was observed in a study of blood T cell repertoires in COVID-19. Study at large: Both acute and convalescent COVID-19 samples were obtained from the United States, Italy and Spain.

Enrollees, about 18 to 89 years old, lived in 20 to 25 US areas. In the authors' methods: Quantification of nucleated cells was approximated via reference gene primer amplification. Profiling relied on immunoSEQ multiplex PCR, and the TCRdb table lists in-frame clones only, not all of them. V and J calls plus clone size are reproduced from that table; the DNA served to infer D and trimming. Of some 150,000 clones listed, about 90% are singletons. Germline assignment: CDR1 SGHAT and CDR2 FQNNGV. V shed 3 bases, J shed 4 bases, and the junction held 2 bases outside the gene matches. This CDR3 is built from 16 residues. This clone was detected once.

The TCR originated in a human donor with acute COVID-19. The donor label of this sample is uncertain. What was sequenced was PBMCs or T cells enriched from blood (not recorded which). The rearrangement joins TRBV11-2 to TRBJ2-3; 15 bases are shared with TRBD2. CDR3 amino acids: CASSLGLAGGPDTQYF. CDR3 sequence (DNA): TGTGCCAGCAGCTTGGGACTAGCGGGGGGACCAGATACGCAGTATTTT.